A selection of T cell receptor beta chains follows, all from one sample in a study of identical twins. TCRdb re-analysed the 5' RACE reads in MiXCR, keeping a single row per CDR3 protein. The sample has around 1.7 million distinct CDR3 sequences; more than 30% are singletons. Material: cord blood. The receptor set was obtained from a newborn girl in good health. Each CDR3 is given with its conserved first and last residue. Only some rows state a clone size, as once, few, many or a class for expanded clones.

abundance,v_gene,j_gene,CDR3aa
many,TRBV7-2,TRBJ2-1,CASILGLSSGDEQFF
NA,TRBV4-2,TRBJ2-7,CASSQVMDTYEQYF
NA,TRBV5-1,TRBJ2-3,CASSAGRASTDTQYF
few,TRBV15,TRBJ2-3,CATSRDRSRGGKTDTQYF
few,TRBV2,TRBJ2-7,CASSRDHTYNEQYF
few,TRBV20-1,TRBJ2-7,CSASFPGRYEQYF
NA,TRBV12-3/TRBV12-4,TRBJ1-2,CASSVSGAGGYTF
NA,TRBV27,TRBJ1-6,CASSSVAGGYNSPLHF
few,TRBV9,TRBJ2-3,CASSVAQAARTDTQYF
NA,TRBV28,TRBJ1-1,CASREDMNTEAFF
NA,TRBV25-1,TRBJ2-4,CASSDTRKAKNIQYF
NA,TRBV28,TRBJ2-3,CASSLGLGNTDTQYF